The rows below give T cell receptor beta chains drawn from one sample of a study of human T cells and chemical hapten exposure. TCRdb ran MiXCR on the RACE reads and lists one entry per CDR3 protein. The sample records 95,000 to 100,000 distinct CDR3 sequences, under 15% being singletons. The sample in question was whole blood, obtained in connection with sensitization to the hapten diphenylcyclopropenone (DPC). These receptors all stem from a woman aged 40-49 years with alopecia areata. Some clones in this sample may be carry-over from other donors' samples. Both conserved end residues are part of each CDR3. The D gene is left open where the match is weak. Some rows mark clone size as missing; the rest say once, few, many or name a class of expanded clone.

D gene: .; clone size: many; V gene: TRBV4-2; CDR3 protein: CASSQDGDSGNTIYF
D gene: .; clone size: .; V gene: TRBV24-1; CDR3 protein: CATSDFRSYEQYF
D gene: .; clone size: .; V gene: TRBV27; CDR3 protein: CASSLGSARNEQFF
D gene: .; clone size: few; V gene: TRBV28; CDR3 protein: CASSFRGRNEQYF
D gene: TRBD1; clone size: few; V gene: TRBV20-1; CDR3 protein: CSVDRVNNQPQHF
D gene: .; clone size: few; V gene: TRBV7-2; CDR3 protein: CASSLSSDPIYGYTF
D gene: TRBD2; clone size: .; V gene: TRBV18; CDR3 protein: CASSPRSTGGNNEQFF
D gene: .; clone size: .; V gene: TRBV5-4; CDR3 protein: CASSLKGRGTGELFF
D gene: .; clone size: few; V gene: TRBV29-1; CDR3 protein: CSVEDRRGETQYF
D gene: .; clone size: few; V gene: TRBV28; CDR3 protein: CASSLPRLEETQYF
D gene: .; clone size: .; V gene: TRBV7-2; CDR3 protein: CASSLAGGLSTDTQYF
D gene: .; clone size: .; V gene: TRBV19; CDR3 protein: CASSTSTGAWGLFF
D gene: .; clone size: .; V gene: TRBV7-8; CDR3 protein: CASSLAGYTDTQYF
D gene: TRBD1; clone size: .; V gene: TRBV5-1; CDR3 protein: CASSGQGADATNEKLFF
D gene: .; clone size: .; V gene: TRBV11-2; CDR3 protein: CASSLATTYEQYF
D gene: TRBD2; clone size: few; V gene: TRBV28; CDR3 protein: CASGLAGNTDTQYF
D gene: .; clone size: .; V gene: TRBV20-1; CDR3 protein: CSARVSQGADTQYF
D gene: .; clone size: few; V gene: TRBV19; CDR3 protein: CASSTLDGSPQHF
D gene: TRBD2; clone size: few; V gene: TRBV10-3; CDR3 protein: CAINQASGRGPYEQYF
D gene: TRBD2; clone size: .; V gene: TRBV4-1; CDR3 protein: CASSQGVLAGGEDTQYF
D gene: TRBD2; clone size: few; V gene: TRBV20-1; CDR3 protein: CSAPPLAISSYNEQFF
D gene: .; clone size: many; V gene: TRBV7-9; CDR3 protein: CASSPGLFYEQYF
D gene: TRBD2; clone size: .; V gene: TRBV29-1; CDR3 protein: CSVRMVAGTEQFF
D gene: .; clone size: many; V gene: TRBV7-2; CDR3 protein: CASSLALHTEAFF
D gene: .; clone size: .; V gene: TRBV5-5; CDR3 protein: CASSPPGSSGTGAFF
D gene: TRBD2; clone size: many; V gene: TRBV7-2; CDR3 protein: CASSLGPAGAGTDTQYF
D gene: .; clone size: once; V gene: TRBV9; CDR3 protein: CASSVGGNSQNEQFF
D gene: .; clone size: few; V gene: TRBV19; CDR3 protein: CASSIPPGRGSYNEQFF
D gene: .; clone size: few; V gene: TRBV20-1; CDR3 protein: CSARFRSSTDTQYF
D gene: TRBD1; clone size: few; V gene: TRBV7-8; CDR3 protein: CASSLDHRGYEQYF
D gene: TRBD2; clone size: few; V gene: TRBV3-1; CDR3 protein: CASSVTSGGEQFF
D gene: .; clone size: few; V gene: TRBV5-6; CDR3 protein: CASSRGGWQPQHF
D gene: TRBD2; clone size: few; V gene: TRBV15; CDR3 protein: CATSRTPGLARDEQFF
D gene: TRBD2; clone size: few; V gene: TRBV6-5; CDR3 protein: CARLAGGTDTQYF
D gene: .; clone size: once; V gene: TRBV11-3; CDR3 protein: CASSGFGNTDTQYF
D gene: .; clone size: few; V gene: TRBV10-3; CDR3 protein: CAIRIGTTNTGELFF
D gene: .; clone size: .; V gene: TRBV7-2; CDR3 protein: CASSLLPGDSYNEQFF
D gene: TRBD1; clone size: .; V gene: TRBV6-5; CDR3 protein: CASSYRKTGDTGELFF
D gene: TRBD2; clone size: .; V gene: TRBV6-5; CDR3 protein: CASSYYSGSGYEQYF
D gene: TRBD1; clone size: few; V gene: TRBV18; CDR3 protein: CASSPMGPGQGETQYF
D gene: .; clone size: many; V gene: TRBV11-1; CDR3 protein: CASTTQDGQGDTQYF
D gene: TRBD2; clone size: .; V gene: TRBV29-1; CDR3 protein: CSASGLAAYEQYF
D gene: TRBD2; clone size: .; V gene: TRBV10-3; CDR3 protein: CAIRISPGLAGYNEQFF
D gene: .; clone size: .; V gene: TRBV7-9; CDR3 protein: CASTTEGNEQFF
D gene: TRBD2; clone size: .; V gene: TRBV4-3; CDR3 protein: CASSQGLAGGRWTGELFF
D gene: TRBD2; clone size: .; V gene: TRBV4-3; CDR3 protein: CASSQYGLAGADGELFF
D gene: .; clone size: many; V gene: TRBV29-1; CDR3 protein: CSVGLMLPYEQYF
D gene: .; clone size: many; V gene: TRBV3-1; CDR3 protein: CASSQARAYEQYF
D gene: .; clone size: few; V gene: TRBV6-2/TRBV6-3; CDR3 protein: CASSYSVGAGELFF
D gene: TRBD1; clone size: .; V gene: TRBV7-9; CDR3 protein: CASSLPRTGGNYGYTF
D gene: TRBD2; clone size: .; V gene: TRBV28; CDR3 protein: CASSGGSFNEQYF
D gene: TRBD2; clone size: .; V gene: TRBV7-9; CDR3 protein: CASSNSGTSGRSEQYF